These T cell receptor beta chains were read from a single sample in a study of blood T cells in healthy people across ages. A single record per CDR3 protein comes from TCRdb applying MiXCR to the 5' RACE reads. The repertoire has 850,000 to 1,000,000 distinct CDR3 sequences, 40% to 60% of them found once; the top ten carry around 15%. Sequenced material: blood. The receptor source for this set is a man aged 25-45 years in good health. The CDR3 runs from the conserved cysteine through the conserved F or W. D genes are given only for firm matches. A clone size is listed for some rows: how often the clone was seen (once, few, many), or a class if it is expanded.

TRBV3-1	few	TRBD2	TRBJ2-3	TGTGCCAGCAGCCAAGTCCCCCGGTATAGCGGGGACACAGATACGCAGTATTTT	CASSQVPRYSGDTDTQYF
TRBV10-3	few	.	TRBJ1-1	TGTGCCATCAGTGAGCTAGGGAATCGCGGTGAAGCTTTCTTT	CAISELGNRGEAFF
TRBV28	.	.	TRBJ1-1	TGTGCCAGCAGCCCCCGAGTCACAGAACTGGCTTTCTTT	CASSPRVTELAFF
TRBV12-3/TRBV12-4	.	.	TRBJ1-5	TGTGCCAGCACCTTTACAGGAAATCAGCCCCAGCATTTT	CASTFTGNQPQHF
TRBV10-3	few	.	TRBJ2-3	TGTGCCATCAGTGAGAAGACTTCCACAGATACGCAGTATTTT	CAISEKTSTDTQYF
TRBV6-2/TRBV6-3	.	TRBD1	TRBJ2-7	TGTGCCAGCAGTTACTTTCAGGGGGCCAACGAGCAGTACTTC	CASSYFQGANEQYF
TRBV28	.	TRBD1	TRBJ2-7	TGTGCCAGCCTAAGGGGGGGGACAGGGGGTTTTCACGAGCAGTACTTC	CASLRGGTGGFHEQYF
TRBV11-2	.	TRBD2	TRBJ2-3	TGTGCCAGCAGCATCCGGCGGGGGGGCGTCGCAGATACGCAGTATTTT	CASSIRRGGVADTQYF
TRBV3-1	few	.	TRBJ1-5	TGTGCCAGCAGCCAAGCCACGGTGGAGCCCCAGCATTTT	CASSQATVEPQHF
TRBV28	.	.	TRBJ2-3	TGTGCCAGCAGGAGCCCTACAAGCACAGATACGCAGTATTTT	CASRSPTSTDTQYF
TRBV20-1	.	TRBD2	TRBJ2-7	TGCAGTACCAGGCGAATAGCGGGGTCCTACGAGCAGTACTTC	CSTRRIAGSYEQYF
TRBV7-3	few	.	TRBJ2-1	TGTGCCAGCAGCTTAAGTTTGGGGAGCTCCTACAATGAGCAGTTCTTC	CASSLSLGSSYNEQFF
TRBV6-7	.	.	TRBJ2-1	TGTGCCAGCAGTTTGGGGGGTTCCTCCCAAACGCAGTTCTTC	CASSLGGSSQTQFF
TRBV6-5	few	.	TRBJ1-1	TGTGCCAGCAGTTACTCAGGTCCGGCTGAAGCTTTCTTT	CASSYSGPAEAFF
TRBV4-2	few	.	TRBJ2-5	TGTGCCAGCAGCCAAGATAGCGTTGAGACCCAGTACTTC	CASSQDSVETQYF
TRBV12-3/TRBV12-4	.	.	TRBJ1-6	TGTGCCAGCAGTTTATTACAGTATAATTCACCCCTCCACTTT	CASSLLQYNSPLHF
TRBV5-1	.	.	TRBJ1-4	TGCGCCAGCAGCCCAAGTTGGGGTACTAATGAAAAACTGTTTTTT	CASSPSWGTNEKLFF
TRBV5-1	.	TRBD2	TRBJ2-1	TGCGCCAGCAGCTCCGGGACTAGCGGGGTAAATGAGCGGTTCTTC	CASSSGTSGVNERFF
TRBV15	.	.	TRBJ2-3	TGTGCCACCAGCAGAGTTTACCGTAGCACAGATACGCAGTATTTT	CATSRVYRSTDTQYF
TRBV28	few	.	TRBJ1-5	TGTGCCAGCACTTTACCCCATCCAGGGCAGCCCCAGCATTTT	CASTLPHPGQPQHF
TRBV12-3/TRBV12-4	.	TRBD1	TRBJ2-4	TGTGCCAGCAGCCGGAACCGGGACAGCTATTTAGCCAAAAACATTCAGTACTTC	CASSRNRDSYLAKNIQYF
TRBV6-5	.	TRBD1	TRBJ2-7	TGTGCCAGCAGTTTGGACAGGGGCGAGTCTGGCGAGCAGTACTTC	CASSLDRGESGEQYF
TRBV30	.	.	TRBJ2-5	TGTGCCTGGGACCAGGGCGCATCCGACCAAGAGACCCAGTACTTC	CAWDQGASDQETQYF
TRBV2	.	.	TRBJ2-3	TGTGCCAGCAGTCAGATGTCAGATACGCAGTATTTT	CASSQMSDTQYF
TRBV3-1	.	.	TRBJ2-1	TGTGCCAGCAGCCAAGGTCCCGCGACCTACAATGAGCAGTTCTTC	CASSQGPATYNEQFF
TRBV3-1	.	.	TRBJ1-2	TGTGCCAGCAGCCAAGATGTGGGGGCTCGCGGCTACACCTTC	CASSQDVGARGYTF